The source of this T cell receptor (beta chain) is a study of breast tumors, draining lymph nodes, adjacent tissues. Study outcomes and limitations: Tumor T cell lymph node origin was a supported hypothesis, not proven. Tumor repertoires ranked between lymph nodes and nontumor tissue in diversity, with V and J gene preferences.

This clonotype was detected ten times or more. Antigen specificity is unknown. The CDR3 is 16 residues long. Trimming at V came to 0 bases and at J to 5 bases, leaving 5 bases not matched to a gene. From germline, CDR1 is MNHEY and CDR2 SVGAGI. Breast cancer patients provided tissue from their axillary draining lymph nodes. Each CDR3 protein gets one entry after TCRdb re-called the multiplex PCR reads with MiXCR. This table holds about 130,000 distinct CDR3 sequences, under 25% found once. The V call is TRBV6-5, the J call TRBJ2-3; 10 nucleotides align to TRBD2. Sequenced input: axillary lymph node tissue. The clonotype comes from a female donor with breast cancer. Some clones in this sample may be carry-over from other donors' samples. The CDR3: CASSYSASGSIDTQYF. The CDR3 DNA is TGTGCCAGCAGTTACTCGGCTAGCGGGAGTATAGATACGCAGTATTTT.